This T cell receptor (beta chain) was identified in a study of T cell repertoires in cytomegalovirus infection (dated by TCRdb to between 2018 and 2021). Some background on the complete study: Alongside well-studied HLA-B-restricted epitopes, the peptide stimulations were aimed at recently identified HLA-C-restricted CMV epitopes, whose presentation resists viral immunomodulation. The HLA type of each donor mattered for the analysis, because public TCR beta signatures pointed to carriage of CMV infection along with the matching HLA type.

What the treatment or condition label conveys for this sample: in vitro stimulation with specific CMV peptide epitopes to enrich CMV-specific T cells. Paper-wide results and their limitations: Cumulative frequency of public TCR beta family members discriminated carriers of CMV infection plus the relevant HLA type in this cohort and an independent approximately 350-donor cohort. The ex vivo response was dominated by HLA-C-restricted CMV-specific TCR beta clonotypes, which also provided the single most frequent clonotype in two of eight donors.

Sequenced on an Illumina HiSeq 1500. TCRdb trimmed public reads at Q25 via fastp, called clones via MiXCR and kept in-frame beta chains. Rows are combined by CDR3 protein, so each entry shows the most common genes and DNA. Within this sample are some 920,000 distinct CDR3 sequences, with approximately 31% of them counted one time only. In total, the top ten clones hold roughly an eighth of the sample. A few counts support this clonotype. Its antigen is still unknown. Per-nucleotide qualities are absent, and no much larger clonotype sits a single base away. This TCR was recovered from a human donor in good health (CMV status not recorded). Some clones in this sample may be carry-over from other donors' samples. This material consisted of cultured CD8+ T cells from PBMCs, taken from culture after CMV antigen stimulation.

The DNA reads TGTGCCAGCAGCCGAAAGGGGGGGCCCATGCGGGAGACCCAGTACTTC. Its translation is CASSRKGGPMRETQYF. The sequence links TRBV7-8 to TRBJ2-5; D gene: possibly TRBD2, on 7 matching bases. The germline V gene provides CDR1 SGHVS and CDR2 FQNEAQ. Relative to germline, V is 5 bases shorter and J is 5 bases shorter, with 21 bases between their ends. The CDR3 has 16 amino acids, counting the end cysteine and phenylalanine. Of all the DNA, just the CDR3 is kept, 48 bases in frame from base 1.